The sample holds one count of the clone carrying this T cell receptor beta chain. Its specificity is not known. The sample comes from a study of cytomegalovirus exposure and HLA in healthy donors. About the research overall: Among the roughly 380 donors who were genotyped, over 70% fell in the genetic ancestry cluster that is associated with self-reported Caucasian donors.

Findings and limits, study-wide: Later, an analysis showed that TCR beta chains associated with HLA were more clonally expanded than others that were equally common. Association of a missense DCLRE1C variant with TCR beta V- and J-gene trimming was reported in a later analysis.

The study ran its PCR with 60 Vbeta and 13 Jbeta primers. Authors' processing steps: In a later analysis, around 10 million of 75 million to 85 million unique beta chains occurred in at least two donors. Some clones are missing from TCRdb's copy, which holds only in-frame ones; the method was immunoSEQ multiplex PCR. The D gene and trimming were derived from the DNA, and the V and J assignments and clone size from that table. This sample has over 80,000 clones, with approximately 80% found just once. Trimming cost V 2 bases and J 3 bases, with 10 bases left between them. Germline V gene data show CDR1 as SGHRS and CDR2 as YFSETQ. CDR3 length: 14 amino acids.

The TCR sequence derives from a woman between 35 and 50 years old in good health and CMV-seronegative. The rearrangement uses TRBV5-1 and TRBJ2-3, with D uncertain. Input material: PBMCs. The CDR3 DNA sequence: TGCGCCAGCAGCTTTCGTCTAGATACAGATACGCAGTATTTT. This sequence encodes CASSFRLDTDTQYF.